This T cell receptor (beta chain) emerged from a study of blood T cell repertoires in COVID-19. Study at large: From the United States, Italy and Spain came samples of acute and convalescent COVID-19. Sources were T cells, B-cell-depleted T cells, or PBMCs; the material itself was cDNA or gDNA.

V gave up 3 bases and J gave up 6 bases; unmatched junction bases: 5. The CDR3 is made up of 14 amino acids. Germline V gene data show CDR1 as GTSNPN and CDR2 as SVGIG (reference sequence). The method was immunoSEQ multiplex PCR; TCRdb's version includes in-frame clones alone and lacks a portion of them. This table has over 150,000 clones, just under 90% appearing once. During active infection, Seattle patients enrolled and were then monitored through disease. Sequenced material: peripheral blood. This clonotype was obtained from a woman in her seventies with COVID-19, enrolled during active disease. V gene TRBV30 combines with J gene TRBJ1-6, with TRBD1 matching 7 bases. CDR3 coding DNA: TGTGCCTGGAGACGGACAGGAGCTAATTCACCCCTCCACTTT. Its protein product is CAWRRTGANSPLHF.